A selection of T cell receptor beta chains follows, all from one sample in a study of shared clonotypes between healthy human individuals. Produced via immunoSEQ multiplex PCR; TCRdb's table is partial and in-frame only. The table shows about 2.3 million clones, with roughly 90% occurring only once. The sample consisted of naive CD4+ T cells from PBMCs. These receptors all come from a man between 18 and 35 years old in good health. Some clones in this sample may be carry-over from other donors' samples. Each CDR3 is given with its conserved first and last residue. D genes are given only for firm matches. The size of a clone is reported for some rows only, either as once, few or many, or as a class for expanded clones.

>NA|TRBV5-1|TRBJ1-2|TRBD1
CASSSRTGPRGYGYTF
TGCGCCAGCAGCTCCAGGACAGGCCCCCGGGGCTATGGCTACACCTTC
>NA|TRBV2|TRBJ2-1|TRBD2
CAGGTSGRSEQFF
TGTGCCGGCGGGACTAGCGGGAGGAGTGAGCAGTTCTTC
>NA|TRBV9|TRBJ2-1|NA
CASSVGEGLGYNEQFF
TGTGCCAGCAGCGTAGGAGAGGGCCTAGGCTACAATGAGCAGTTCTTC
>NA|TRBV19|TRBJ1-5|TRBD1
CASSPLRQGVSQPQHF
TGTGCCAGTAGTCCCCTCCGACAGGGAGTCAGTCAGCCCCAGCATTTT
>NA|TRBV11-3|TRBJ2-7|TRBD2
CASSPSGKPYEQYF
TGTGCCAGCAGCCCTAGCGGGAAGCCCTACGAGCAGTACTTC
>once|TRBV9|TRBJ1-2|NA
CASNLDPRDGYTF
TGTGCCAGCAACCTGGACCCGCGGGATGGCTACACCTTC
>NA|TRBV18|TRBJ2-7|TRBD1
CASSPSGTGGNEQYF
TGTGCCAGCTCACCGTCCGGGACAGGGGGCAACGAGCAGTACTTC
>NA|TRBV18|TRBJ1-6|NA
CASSPLKTGGTGNSPLHF
TGTGCCAGCTCACCACTTAAGACGGGGGGAACTGGGAATTCACCCCTCCACTTT
>NA|TRBV27|TRBJ2-5|TRBD2
CASRRGGGGETQYF
TGTGCCAGCAGGCGCGGGGGGGGAGGGGAGACCCAGTACTTC
>NA|TRBV4-2|TRBJ2-2|NA
CASSQDPWVPASTGELFF
TGTGCCAGCAGCCAAGATCCGTGGGTTCCTGCGTCCACCGGGGAGCTGTTTTTT
>NA|TRBV18|TRBJ2-4|NA
CASSPRIGTLAKNIQYF
TGTGCCAGCTCACCAAGGATCGGAACACTAGCCAAAAACATTCAGTACTTC
>NA|TRBV10-3|TRBJ1-2|TRBD1
CAISGTGQIGGYTF
TGTGCCATCAGTGGCACGGGACAGATAGGTGGCTACACCTTC
>NA|TRBV6-5|TRBJ2-7|TRBD1
CASRTGHGEQYF
TGTGCCAGCAGGACAGGGCACGGCGAGCAGTACTTC
>NA|TRBV5-4|TRBJ2-7|NA
CASSPSGAPYEQYF
TGTGCCAGCAGCCCGTCGGGAGCCCCCTACGAGCAGTACTTC
>NA|TRBV5-1|TRBJ1-1|NA
CASSLKGEGDTEAFF
TGCGCCAGCAGCTTGAAGGGGGAAGGGGACACTGAAGCTTTCTTT
>NA|TRBV28|TRBJ2-1|TRBD2
CASSPRRVAGVNEQFF
TGTGCCAGCAGTCCCAGGAGGGTAGCGGGAGTCAATGAGCAGTTCTTC
>NA|TRBV5-5|TRBJ1-1|TRBD1
CASSRRSGQAMNTEAFF
TGTGCCAGCAGCCGCCGATCCGGACAGGCCATGAACACTGAAGCTTTCTTT
>NA|TRBV19|TRBJ2-2|NA
CATLGWGETGELFF
TGTGCCACCCTCGGATGGGGGGAGACCGGGGAGCTGTTTTTT
>once|TRBV5-1|TRBJ2-5|NA
CASSPRPGEETQYF
TGCGCCAGCAGTCCCAGGCCGGGGGAAGAGACCCAGTACTTC
>NA|TRBV6-4|TRBJ2-7|NA
CASSDGASNNEQYF
TGTGCCAGCAGTGACGGGGCTAGTAACAACGAGCAGTACTTC
>NA|TRBV27|TRBJ2-1|TRBD1
CASSLPAGGGKNEQFF
TGTGCCAGCAGCCTACCGGCAGGGGGCGGGAAAAATGAGCAGTTCTTC
>NA|TRBV30|TRBJ1-1|NA
CAWGPPGGRANTEAFF
TGTGCCTGGGGGCCCCCCGGTGGTCGGGCGAACACTGAAGCTTTCTTT
>few|TRBV5-1|TRBJ1-1|NA
CASSFSGVDTEAFF
TGCGCCAGCAGCTTCTCAGGGGTCGACACTGAAGCTTTCTTT
>NA|TRBV11-3|TRBJ2-3|TRBD1
CASSLEGTGAGDTQYF
TGTGCCAGCAGCTTAGAAGGGACAGGGGCCGGAGATACGCAGTATTTT
>NA|TRBV28|TRBJ2-1|NA
CASSSRTNEQFF
TGTGCCAGCAGTTCCAGGACCAATGAGCAGTTCTTC
>NA|TRBV18|TRBJ2-5|NA
CASSPRSGSVTQYF
TGTGCCAGCTCACCACGGTCCGGGTCGGTGACCCAGTACTTC
>NA|TRBV9|TRBJ1-2|NA
CASSSRMGRGGYTF
TGTGCCAGCAGCTCCCGGATGGGCCGGGGTGGCTACACCTTC
>NA|TRBV2|TRBJ1-1|NA
CASRQTMNTEAFF
TGTGCCAGCCGACAGACTATGAACACTGAAGCTTTCTTT
>NA|TRBV27|TRBJ2-2|TRBD2
CASSLLSVGASGSRNTGELFF
TGTGCCAGCAGTTTATTATCCGTAGGGGCTAGCGGGAGTAGGAACACCGGGGAGCTGTTTTTT
>NA|TRBV4-3|TRBJ2-7|NA
CASSQDGGMGYEQYF
TGCGCCAGCAGCCAAGATGGGGGGATGGGGTACGAGCAGTACTTC
>NA|TRBV5-1|TRBJ2-2|NA
CASSLADRVSNTGELFF
TGCGCCAGCAGCTTGGCGGACCGAGTTTCGAACACCGGGGAGCTGTTTTTT
>once|TRBV19|TRBJ1-2|NA
CASSRSSPNYGYTF
TGTGCCAGTAGTCGAAGTAGTCCTAACTATGGCTACACCTTC
>NA|TRBV2|TRBJ1-5|TRBD1
CASRPGGYEPQHF
TGTGCCAGCAGGCCAGGGGGTTACGAGCCCCAGCATTTT
>NA|TRBV6-1|TRBJ1-2|NA
CASSEGIGVVYGYTF
TGTGCCAGCAGTGAAGGAATAGGGGTTGTCTATGGCTACACCTTC
>NA|TRBV7-9|TRBJ2-1|TRBD1
CASSSRTGGNYNEQFF
TGTGCCAGCAGCTCGCGGACAGGGGGAAACTACAATGAGCAGTTCTTC
>NA|TRBV28|TRBJ1-1|TRBD1
CASSLGDRVDTEAFF
TGTGCCAGCAGTTTGGGGGACAGGGTGGACACTGAAGCTTTCTTT
>NA|TRBV4-1|TRBJ1-1|NA
CASSQVAVAMNTEAFF
TGCGCCAGCAGCCAAGTGGCGGTAGCTATGAACACTGAAGCTTTCTTT
>NA|TRBV18|TRBJ1-1|NA
CASSPGTANTEAFF
TGTGCCAGCTCACCAGGGACGGCGAACACTGAAGCTTTCTTT
>NA|TRBV5-1|TRBJ1-2|NA
CASSHKGPARRDNYGYTF
TGTGCCAGCAGCCACAAGGGCCCTGCCCGACGTGATAACTATGGCTACACCTTC